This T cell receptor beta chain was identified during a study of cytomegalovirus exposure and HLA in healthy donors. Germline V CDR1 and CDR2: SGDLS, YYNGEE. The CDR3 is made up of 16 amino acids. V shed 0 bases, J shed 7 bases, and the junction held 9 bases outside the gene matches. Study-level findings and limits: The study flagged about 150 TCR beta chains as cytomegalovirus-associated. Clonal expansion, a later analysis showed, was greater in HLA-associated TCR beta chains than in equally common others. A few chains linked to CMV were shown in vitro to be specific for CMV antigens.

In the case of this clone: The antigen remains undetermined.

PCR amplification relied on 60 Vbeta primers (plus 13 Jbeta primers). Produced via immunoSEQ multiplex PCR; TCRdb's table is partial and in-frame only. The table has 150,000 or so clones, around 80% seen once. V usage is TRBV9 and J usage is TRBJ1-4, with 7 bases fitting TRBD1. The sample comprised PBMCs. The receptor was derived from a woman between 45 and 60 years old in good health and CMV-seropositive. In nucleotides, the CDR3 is TGTGCCAGCAGCGTAGGGGCAGGGGGGACGGGTGAAAAACTGTTTTTT. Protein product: CASSVGAGGTGEKLFF. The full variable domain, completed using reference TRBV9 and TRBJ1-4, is DSGVTQTPKHLITATGQRVTLRCSPRSGDLSVYWYQQSLDQGLQFLIQYYNGEERAKGNILERFSAQQFPDLHSELNLSSLELGDSALYFCASSVGAGGTGEKLFFGSGTQLSVL.